This T cell receptor (beta chain) was profiled in a study of regulatory T cells. Study-level results: Compared with autologous conventional CD4+ cells and control regulatory cells, CD3G-deficient regulatory T cells showed reduced diversity. Restriction of the Treg repertoire varied, most prominent in the two most severe patients.

CD4+ T cells were divided by sorting: CD25-high CD127-low Tregs, CD25-low CD127-high conventional cells. About this clone itself: Antigen unknown.

The PCR used 52 TRBV and 13 TRBJ primers. Profiling relied on immunoSEQ multiplex PCR, and the TCRdb table lists in-frame clones only, not all of them. The repertoire holds some 2,000 clones, approximately 90% seen once, with 3% to 3.5% in the top ten. Germline CDR1 and CDR2: SEHNR and FQNEAQ (reference sequence). This CDR3 is built from 13 residues. V dropped 2 bases and J dropped 5 bases, with 9 bases sitting between them. The sequenced sample was CD4+ Tregs sorted from blood. This chain joins TRBV7-9 and TRBJ2-5; unclear D gene. The receptor's source is a child aged 5 to 17 with CD3G deficiency. CDR3 coding DNA: TGTGCCAGCAGCTTATCCAAGAAGGAGACCCAGTACTTC. Translated: CASSLSKKETQYF. The full variable domain, rest sourced from reference TRBV7-9 and TRBJ2-5, is DTGVSQNPRHKITKRGQNVTFRCDPISEHNRLYWYRQTLGQGPEFLTYFQNEAQLEKSRLLSDRFSAERPKGSFSTLEIQRTEQGDSAMYLCASSLSKKETQYFGPGTRLLVL.